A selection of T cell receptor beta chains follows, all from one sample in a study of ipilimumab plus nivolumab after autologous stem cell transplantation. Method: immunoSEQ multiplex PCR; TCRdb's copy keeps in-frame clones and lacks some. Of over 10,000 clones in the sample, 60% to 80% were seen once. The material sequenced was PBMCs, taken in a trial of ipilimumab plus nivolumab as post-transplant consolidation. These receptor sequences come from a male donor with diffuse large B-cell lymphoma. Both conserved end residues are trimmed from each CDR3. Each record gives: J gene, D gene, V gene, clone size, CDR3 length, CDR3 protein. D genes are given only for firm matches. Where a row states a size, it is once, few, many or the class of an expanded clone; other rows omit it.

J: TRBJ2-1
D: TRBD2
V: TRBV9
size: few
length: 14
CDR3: ASSVGWAGVYNEQF

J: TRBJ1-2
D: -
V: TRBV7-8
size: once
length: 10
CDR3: ASSLENYGYT

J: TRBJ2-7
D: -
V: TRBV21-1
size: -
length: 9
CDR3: ASSGPYEQY

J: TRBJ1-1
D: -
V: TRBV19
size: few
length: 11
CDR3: ASSLGGGTEAF

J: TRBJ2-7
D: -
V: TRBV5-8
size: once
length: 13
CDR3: ASSPGRAVFNEQY

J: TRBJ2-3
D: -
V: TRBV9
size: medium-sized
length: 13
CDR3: ASSGLGGGPDTQY

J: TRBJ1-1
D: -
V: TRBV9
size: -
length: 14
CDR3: ASSRGGSGPNTEAF

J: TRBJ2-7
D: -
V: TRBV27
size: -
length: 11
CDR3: ASSQGQSYEQY

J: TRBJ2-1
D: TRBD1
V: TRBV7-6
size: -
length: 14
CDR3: ASSGMAGTAHNEQF

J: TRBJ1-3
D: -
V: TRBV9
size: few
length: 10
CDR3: ASSKGHDTIY

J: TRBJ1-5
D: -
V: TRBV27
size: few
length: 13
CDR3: ASRPAGSSNQPQH

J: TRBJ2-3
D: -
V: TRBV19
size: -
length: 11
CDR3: ASIQGGTDTQY

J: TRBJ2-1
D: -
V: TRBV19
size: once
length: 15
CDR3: ASSIPLGEETFNEQF

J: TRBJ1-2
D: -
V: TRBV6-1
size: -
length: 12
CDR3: ASEARAPKYGYT

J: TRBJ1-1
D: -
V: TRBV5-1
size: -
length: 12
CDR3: ASSLTLGNTEAF

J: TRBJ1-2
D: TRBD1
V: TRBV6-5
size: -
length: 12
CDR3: ASSPGQAIYGHT

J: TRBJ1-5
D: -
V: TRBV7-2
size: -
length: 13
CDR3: ASSLGSGNNQPQH

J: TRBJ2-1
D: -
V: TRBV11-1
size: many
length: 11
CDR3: ASSSHETNEQF

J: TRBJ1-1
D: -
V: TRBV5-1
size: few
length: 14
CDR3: ASSQEGQLMNTEAF

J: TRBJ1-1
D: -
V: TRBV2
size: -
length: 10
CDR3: ARAQSNTEAF

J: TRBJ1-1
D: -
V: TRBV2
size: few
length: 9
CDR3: ASSVNTEAF

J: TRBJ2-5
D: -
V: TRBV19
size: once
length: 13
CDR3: ASSGGGLYQETQY

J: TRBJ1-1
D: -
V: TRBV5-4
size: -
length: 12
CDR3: ASSSTEGGTEAF

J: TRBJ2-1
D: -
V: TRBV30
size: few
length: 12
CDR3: AWSRQSSYNEQF

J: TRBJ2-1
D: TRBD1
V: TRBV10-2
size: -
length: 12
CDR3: ASSEGAAYNEQF

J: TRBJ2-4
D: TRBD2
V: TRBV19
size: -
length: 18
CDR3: ASSPIPTSGGAETKNIQY